The TCR beta chain described here comes from a study of identical twins. Findings and caveats of the study: A cross-sectional statistical analysis, not follow-up of the same donors, supported the conclusions. Possibly, invariant MAIT and iNKT cells partly confounded zero-insertion analyses. Modelling underestimated the level of out-of-frame TCR alpha sharing observed in monozygotic twins.

From the 5' RACE reads, TCRdb called clonotypes with MiXCR, one entry per CDR3 protein. This sample carries around 1.7 million distinct CDR3 sequences, around 29% of them seen once, and the ten largest clones take over 0.25%. Comments on this clonotype: The target antigen is unknown.

The CDR3 runs 16 residues. The sample consisted of cord blood. V and J are TRBV21-1 and TRBJ2-1; TRBD2, the D gene given by the table, was not confirmed from the DNA. TRBV21-1 is tagged as a pseudogene. The clonotype originates from a newborn girl in good health. CDR3 in DNA: TGTGCCAGCAGCAAAGATAGTGCTAGCCCCCCGGGTGAGCAGTTCTTC. Encoded protein: CASSKDSASPPGEQFF.